The source of this TCR beta chain is a study of PD-1 blockade in classical Hodgkin lymphoma. Broader study findings: Undefined causes, possibly disease activity or prior therapy, underlie the repertoire differences. Reported findings placed baseline TCR diversity lower in newly diagnosed patients (compared with healthy donors).

Method: immunoSEQ multiplex PCR; TCRdb's copy keeps in-frame clones and lacks some. The sample has 23,000 or so clones, approximately 87% seen once; the top ten hold roughly 7%. Time point given: newly diagnosed, previously untreated cHL patient sample. Isolated CD8+ T cells were derived from thawed PBMCs through magnetic negative selection. Acting as the comparison were PBMCs from newly diagnosed, untreated classical Hodgkin lymphoma. Germline V gene lookup returns CDR1 MNHNY and CDR2 SVGAGI (reference sequence). V was clipped by 4 bases and J by 3 bases; unmatched bases: 10. This CDR3 spans 16 amino acids. About this clone: Its specificity is unknown.

Sequenced sample: CD8+ T cells from blood. The receptor was derived from a human donor with classical Hodgkin lymphoma. This rearrangement joins TRBV6-6 to TRBJ1-2, with 8 bases aligning to TRBD1. The CDR3 reads CASSFQQGEGYYGYTF. CDR3 DNA: TGTGCCAGCAGTTTTCAACAGGGGGAGGGGTACTATGGCTACACCTTC.